The clone carrying this T cell receptor (beta chain) was recorded many times. The V gene's germline CDR1 is SNHLY and CDR2 FYNNEI. Between the trimmed V and J ends, which lost 4 bases and 0 bases, there was a span of 9 bases. The CDR3 runs to 14 residues. TCRdb re-analysed the PCR reads in MiXCR, keeping a single row per CDR3 protein. Altogether about 640,000 distinct CDR3 sequences are present, about 20% being singletons, with the ten largest covering 0.7% to 1%. These data are taken from a study of molecular identifiers for immune sequencing clone quantification. Isolation of naive CD8 T cells was achieved by sorting on a CD8+CD4-CCR7+CD45RA+ phenotype.

The sequence was obtained from a human donor in good health. Some libraries in this study had Jurkat cell RNA spiked in. The V gene is TRBV2, the J gene TRBJ1-1; D unclear. Sequencing was performed on naive CD8+ T cells from blood, with Jurkat cell RNA spiked in. Subset described: FACS-sorted CD8+CD4-CCR7+CD45RA+ naive T cells. The CDR3: CASSGYGMNTEAFF. As DNA, the CDR3 is TGTGCCAGCAGTGGTTACGGGATGAACACTGAAGCTTTCTTT.